This T cell receptor beta chain was retrieved from a study of breast tumors, draining lymph nodes, adjacent tissues. CDR3 size: 15 residues. V lost 3 bases and J 5 bases, leaving 17 bases between the germline ends. The germline V gene has CDR1 SGHTA and CDR2 FQGTGA. TCRdb reprocessed the multiplex PCR reads via MiXCR and lists one record per CDR3 protein. The sample shows 60,000 to 70,000 distinct CDR3 sequences, approximately 57% of them seen only once. Sequencing was carried out using breast tumor tissue. The TCR comes from a female donor with breast cancer. Some clones in this sample may be carry-over from other donors' samples. The chain combines TRBV7-3 with TRBJ2-7, with D perhaps matching TRBD2 (5 bases). CDR3 nucleotides: TGTGCCAGCAGCTTGACTACTACCGGGATCGACGAGCAGTACTTC. As protein: CASSLTTTGIDEQYF.